What follows describes a single T cell receptor beta chain. This entry comes from a study of shared clonotypes between healthy human individuals. Produced via immunoSEQ multiplex PCR; TCRdb's table is partial and in-frame only. The sample yields over 1.4 million clones, roughly 96% seen once. CDR3 length: 15 amino acids. V lost 6 bases, J lost 8 bases, and 20 bases lay in between. Looked up from germline, CDR1 is LNHDA and CDR2 is SQIVND (reference sequence). The V and J genes are TRBV19 and TRBJ2-1; D gene unclear. The TCR sequence derives from a man aged 30 to 45 in good health. Sequences were obtained from naive CD4+ T cells sorted from blood. Subset of the sample: CD45RA+ positively selected. This CDR3 reads CASSQGLLRSYEQFF. CDR3 DNA sequence: TGTGCCAGTAGCCAAGGGTTATTGAGATCCTATGAGCAGTTCTTC.